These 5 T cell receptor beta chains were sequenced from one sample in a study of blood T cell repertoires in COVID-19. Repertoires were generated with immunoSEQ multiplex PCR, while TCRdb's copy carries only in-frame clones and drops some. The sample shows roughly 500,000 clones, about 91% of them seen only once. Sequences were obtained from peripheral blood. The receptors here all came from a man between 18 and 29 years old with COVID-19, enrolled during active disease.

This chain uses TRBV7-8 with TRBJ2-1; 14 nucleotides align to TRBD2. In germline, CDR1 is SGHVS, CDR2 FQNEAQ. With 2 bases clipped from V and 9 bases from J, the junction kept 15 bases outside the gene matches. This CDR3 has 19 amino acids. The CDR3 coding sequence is TGTGCCAGCAGCTTAAGGGGGACTAGCGGGAGTGTTTTCGGTGCTGAGCAGTTCTTC. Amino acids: CASSLRGTSGSVFGAEQFF.

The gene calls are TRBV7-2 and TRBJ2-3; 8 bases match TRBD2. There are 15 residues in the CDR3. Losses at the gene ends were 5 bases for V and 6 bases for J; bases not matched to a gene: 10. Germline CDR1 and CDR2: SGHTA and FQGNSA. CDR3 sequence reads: CASSVGGAIFDTQYF. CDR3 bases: TGTGCCAGCAGCGTCGGGGGGGCCATATTTGATACGCAGTATTTT.

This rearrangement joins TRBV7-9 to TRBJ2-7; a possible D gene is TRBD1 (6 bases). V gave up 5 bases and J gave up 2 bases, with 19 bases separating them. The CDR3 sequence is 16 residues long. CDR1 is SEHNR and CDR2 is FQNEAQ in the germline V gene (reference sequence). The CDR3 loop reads CASSRTGTTRTYEQYF. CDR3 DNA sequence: TGTGCCAGCAGCCGAACCGGGACAACCCGAACCTACGAGCAGTACTTC.

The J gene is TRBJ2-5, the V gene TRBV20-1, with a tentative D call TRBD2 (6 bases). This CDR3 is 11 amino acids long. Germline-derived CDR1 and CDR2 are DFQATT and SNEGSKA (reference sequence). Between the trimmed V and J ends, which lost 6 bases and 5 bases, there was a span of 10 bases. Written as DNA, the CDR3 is TGCAGTGCAAACCGGGGGGAGACCCAGTACTTC. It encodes CSANRGETQYF.

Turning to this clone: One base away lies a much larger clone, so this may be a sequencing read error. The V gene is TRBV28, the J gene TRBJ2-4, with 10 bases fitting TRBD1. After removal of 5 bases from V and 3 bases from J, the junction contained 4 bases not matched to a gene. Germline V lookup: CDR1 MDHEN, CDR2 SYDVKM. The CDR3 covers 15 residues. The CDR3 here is CASSETGGGKNIQYF. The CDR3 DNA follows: TGTGCCAGCAGTGAGACAGGGGGCGGCAAAAACATTCAGTACTTC.